A single sample is the source of the 3 T cell receptor beta chains below, sequenced in a study of brain metastases from non-small cell lung cancer. Measured with immunoSEQ multiplex PCR; TCRdb has only the in-frame clones, and not every one. The sample records roughly 2,000 clones, under 95% being singletons. Sequencing input: primary lung tumor tissue. The receptors derive from a donor over 35 with non-small cell lung cancer.

This chain uses TRBV12-3 or TRBV12-4 with TRBJ1-5, with D unclear. The CDR3 is 13 residues long. V was cut by 4 bases and J by 3 bases, with 7 bases left in between. CDR3 amino acids: CASSSRNNQPQHF. CDR3 bases: TGTGCCAGCAGTTCCCGAAACAATCAGCCCCAGCATTTT.

The chain links TRBV10-3 to TRBJ2-6; D may correspond to TRBD1 or TRBD2 (6 bases each). Germline assignment: CDR1 ENHRY and CDR2 SYGVKD. Deletions cut 8 bases from V and 1 base from J, with 18 bases between. CDR3 length equals 17 residues. The CDR3: CAIPGAPRVSGANVLTF. In DNA, the CDR3 is TGTGCCATCCCGGGGGCTCCCAGGGTGTCTGGGGCCAACGTCCTGACTTTC.

The chain recombines TRBV5-1 with TRBJ2-3, with D possibly being TRBD1 (6 bases). The CDR3 runs 15 residues. Trimming cost V 3 bases and J 0 bases, with 11 bases left between them. The germline V gene encodes CDR1 SGHRS and CDR2 YFSETQ. The CDR3 sequence: CASSSGHFSTDTQYF. As DNA, the CDR3 is TGCGCCAGCAGCTCGGGACATTTTAGCACAGATACGCAGTATTTT.